Presented here are 6 T cell receptor beta chains from one specimen sequenced in a study of blood T cell repertoires in COVID-19. Sequencing used immunoSEQ multiplex PCR; TCRdb keeps in-frame clones, though not all of them. This sample has approximately 92,000 clones; 84% occur once, and the top ten carry 2%. Sample: peripheral blood. Receptors were obtained from a man between 70 and 80 years old with active or convalescent COVID-19.

The chain couples TRBV9 to TRBJ1-3, with D possibly being TRBD1 (5 bases). Trimming took off 3 bases at V and 0 bases at J, with 10 bases between the two ends. Germline V gene lookup returns CDR1 SGDLS and CDR2 YYNGEE. The CDR3 consists of 15 residues. This chain's CDR3 is CASSGRGSSGNTIYF. As DNA, the CDR3 is TGTGCCAGCAGCGGTAGGGGTAGCTCTGGAAACACCATATATTTT.

The chain has TRBV27 and TRBJ1-1; TRBD1 matches 7 bases. This CDR3 has 14 residues. CDR1 is MNHEY and CDR2 is SMNVEV in the germline V gene (reference sequence). V lost 0 bases and J lost 9; bases outside the gene matches: 7. The CDR3 loop reads CASSLSGQGGKAFF. CDR3 sequence (DNA): TGTGCCAGCAGTTTATCGGGGCAGGGGGGAAAAGCTTTCTTT.

The V call is TRBV5-1, the J call TRBJ2-3, with TRBD2 identical over 10 bases. Germline CDR1 SGHRS, CDR2 YFSETQ. V lost 4 bases, J lost 1 base, and 3 bases stayed unmatched. CDR3 length equals 15 residues. CDR3 sequence reads: CASSPLAGGTDTQYF. The CDR3 nucleotides read TGCGCCAGCAGCCCCCTAGCGGGGGGCACAGATACGCAGTATTTT.

This sequence joins TRBV19 and TRBJ1-2, with D uncertain. Germline V gene data show CDR1 as LNHDA and CDR2 as SQIVND (reference sequence). The CDR3 loop spans 14 amino acids. Deletions cut 6 bases from V and 4 bases from J, with 15 bases between. CDR3 region: CASRADGRVYGYTF. The CDR3 region has the DNA TGTGCCAGTAGGGCTGACGGCCGGGTCTATGGCTACACCTTC. The entire variable domain, with the rest obtained from reference TRBV19 and TRBJ1-2, is as follows: DGGITQSPKYLFRKEGQNVTLSCEQNLNHDAMYWYRQDPGQGLRLIYYSQIVNDFQKGDIAEGYSVSREKKESFPLTVTSAQKNPTAFYLCASRADGRVYGYTFGSGTRLTVV.

The chain uses TRBV25-1 and TRBJ2-3, with D tentatively TRBD2 (5 bases). CDR1 and CDR2 (germline): MGHDK, SYGVNS. The V end was cut by 4 bases, the J end by 6 bases, with 8 bases between. The CDR3 sequence is 12 residues long. The CDR3 nucleotides are TGTGCCAGCAGTGCAGGCGGGGATACGCAGTATTTT. This translates into CASSAGGDTQYF.

The chain combines TRBV6-6 with TRBJ2-1; D is uncertain. Trimming shortened V by 2 bases and J by 8 bases, and 4 bases separated the two germline ends. Germline CDR1 reads MNHNY; CDR2 reads SVGAGI (reference sequence). This CDR3 has 11 residues. As DNA, the CDR3 is TGTGCCAGCAGTTACCGTGATGAGCAGTTCTTC. This sequence encodes CASSYRDEQFF.